Each of the 32 T cell receptor beta chains below was sequenced from the same sample in a study of T cells expressing NK-cell markers. With the 5' RACE reads reprocessed, TCRdb shows one record per CDR3 protein and no DNA. The repertoire table contains 400,000 to 500,000 distinct CDR3 sequences. Sample: blood T cells: a sorted CD56 or NKG2C T cell subset, CD4+ or CD8+ T cells, or bulk PBMC T cells (not recorded which). The source of these receptors is a woman between 18 and 69 years old in good health.

The gene calls are TRBV7-2 and TRBJ2-3. The CDR3 loop spans 14 amino acids. Germline values: CDR1 SGHTA, CDR2 FQGNSA. CDR3 sequence: CASSSQPGTDTQYF.

The rearrangement joins TRBV20-1 to TRBJ2-1. Per germline, CDR1 DFQATT and CDR2 SNEGSKA (reference sequence). The CDR3 covers 13 residues. The CDR3 protein is CSARDRTANEQFF.

This rearrangement joins TRBV20-1 to TRBJ2-3; checking the TCRdb D call of TRBD1 is not possible without DNA. Germline loops: CDR1 DFQATT, CDR2 SNEGSKA (reference sequence). The CDR3 is 14 residues long. The CDR3 is CSARHRTGGNTQYF.

The CDR3 region is CATATGPHNQPQHF. The V and J genes are TRBV24-1 and TRBJ1-5; the TRBD1 assignment by TCRdb is unverifiable without DNA. Germline lookup yields CDR1 KGHDR and CDR2 SFDVKD. The CDR3 totals 14 residues.

The chain has TRBV2 and TRBJ2-3; TCRdb's D call of TRBD2 is untestable without DNA. The CDR3 extends over 15 amino acids. Looked up from germline, CDR1 is SNHLY and CDR2 is FYNNEI. CDR3 in amino acids: CATPRTSGSPDTQYF.

The V gene is TRBV7-9, the J gene TRBJ1-1; TCRdb picks TRBD1, but there is no DNA to check that call. There are 16 residues in the CDR3. Germline values: CDR1 SEHNR, CDR2 FQNEAQ (reference sequence). CDR3 sequence: CASSPLGGAGYTEAFF.

The rearrangement joins TRBV29-1 to TRBJ2-5. Germline V CDR1 and CDR2: SQVTM, ANQGSEA. The CDR3 totals 11 residues. The CDR3 region is CSVARKETQYF.

V is TRBV6-2 or TRBV6-3 and J is TRBJ2-2; TCRdb designates TRBD2, a call that cannot be tested without DNA. There are 13 residues in the CDR3. Looked up from germline, CDR1 is MNHEY and CDR2 is SVGEGT. CDR3 sequence reads: CAESGRNTGELFF.

This chain connects TRBV6-1 to TRBJ2-5. This CDR3 region has 15 residues. Germline V gene sequence: CDR1 MNHNS, CDR2 SASEGT. The CDR3 region is CASSGQYPPKETQYF.

The V call is TRBV7-2, the J call TRBJ2-1; TCRdb gives TRBD1 as the D gene, but with no DNA this cannot be confirmed. The CDR3 consists of 18 residues. Germline lookup yields CDR1 SGHTA and CDR2 FQGNSA. CDR3 protein: CASSLGRLGASRNNEQFF.

V gene TRBV12-3 or TRBV12-4 combines with J gene TRBJ2-1; TCRdb's D gene call, TRBD2, goes unchecked for lack of DNA. This CDR3 has 15 amino acids. The CDR3 here is CASRPPGLAGREQFF.

The chain is built from TRBV7-2 and TRBJ1-4; with no DNA, the TCRdb D assignment of TRBD1 cannot be verified. This CDR3 is built from 13 residues. CDR1 SGHTA and CDR2 FQGNSA come from the germline V gene. The CDR3 is CASSPQAGEELFF.

This chain uses TRBV4-3 with TRBJ2-3; the TCRdb D gene call, TRBD2, has no DNA to confirm it. This CDR3 spans 17 amino acids. Per the germline V gene, CDR1 is LGHNA and CDR2 is YSLEER. The CDR3 loop is CASSQVFSGGPWDTQYF.

V gene TRBV20-1 combines with J gene TRBJ2-1; TCRdb's D gene call, TRBD2, goes unchecked for lack of DNA. CDR1 is DFQATT and CDR2 is SNEGSKA in the germline V gene (reference sequence). This CDR3 region has 18 residues. CDR3: CSAPGPQTSGGPYNEQFF.

This chain uses TRBV6-2 or TRBV6-3 with TRBJ2-5; TCRdb's assignment of TRBD2 cannot be checked, as there is no DNA. Germline V gene sequence: CDR1 MNHEY, CDR2 SVGEGT. The CDR3 contains 17 residues. The CDR3 loop reads CASSHDRLAGTQETQYF.

The rearrangement links TRBV6-1 to TRBJ2-6. Looked up from germline, CDR1 is MNHNS and CDR2 is SASEGT. The CDR3 totals 14 residues. The CDR3 loop is CASSVTSGANVLTF.

The V gene is TRBV28, the J gene TRBJ2-7; with no DNA, the TCRdb D assignment of TRBD1 cannot be verified. Germline assignment: CDR1 MDHEN and CDR2 SYDVKM. The CDR3 totals 17 residues. CDR3 sequence reads: CASSSYPGTSNSYEQYF.

V usage is TRBV11-2 and J usage is TRBJ2-2; TCRdb proposes TRBD1, but this gene call is untestable without DNA. The CDR3 spans 14 residues. From germline, CDR1 is SGHAT and CDR2 FQNNGV. CDR3 loop: CASSPDRVTGELFF.

The gene calls are TRBV5-6 and TRBJ1-4; lacking DNA, the TRBD1 call made by TCRdb goes unchecked. Germline CDR1 is SGHDT and CDR2 is YYEEEE. The CDR3 is made up of 15 amino acids. CDR3 residues: CASSWGGQTNEKLFF.

The chain links TRBV10-1 to TRBJ1-1. Germline CDR1 reads WNHNN; CDR2 reads SYGVQD (reference sequence). The CDR3 extends over 14 amino acids. The CDR3 here is CASSSMVRDTEAFF.

The chain has TRBV7-2 and TRBJ2-7. This CDR3 is built from 12 residues. Per the germline V gene, CDR1 is SGHTA and CDR2 is FQGNSA. CDR3 protein: CASSSRLHEQYF.

The chain joins TRBV6-2 or TRBV6-3 to TRBJ1-2; TCRdb lists TRBD1, though no DNA is available to test this call. CDR1 and CDR2 from the germline V gene are MNHEY and SVGEGT. CDR3 length: 16 amino acids. CDR3 protein: CASSYPGQLRSYGYTF.

The rearrangement joins TRBV4-2 to TRBJ1-5; TCRdb proposes TRBD1, but this gene call is untestable without DNA. The V gene's germline CDR1 is LGHNA and CDR2 YNFKEQ. CDR3 length: 19 residues. The CDR3 here is CASSHSGSQGAPSNQPQHF.

This chain connects TRBV20-1 to TRBJ2-2; the TCRdb D gene call, TRBD2, has no DNA to confirm it. The CDR3 runs to 16 residues. Germline V gene data show CDR1 as DFQATT and CDR2 as SNEGSKA (reference sequence). This chain's CDR3 is CSAISGGAQDSGELFF.

The chain has TRBV25-1 and TRBJ2-5. Germline assignment: CDR1 MGHDK and CDR2 SYGVNS. The CDR3 totals 15 residues. Here the CDR3 reads CASSRVSGDQETQYF. The full variable domain, rest sourced from reference TRBV25-1 and TRBJ2-5, is EADIYQTPRYLVIGTGKKITLECSQTMGHDKMYWYQQDPGMELHLIHYSYGVNSTEKGDLSSESTVSRIRTEHFPLTLESARPSHTSQYLCASSRVSGDQETQYFGPGTRLLVL.

The genes are TRBV30 and TRBJ1-1; the D gene TCRdb calls, TRBD1, cannot be checked with no DNA. This CDR3 region has 13 residues. CDR1 GTSNPN and CDR2 SVGIG come from the germline V gene (reference sequence). This chain's CDR3 is CAWSRQLNTEAFF. The full variable domain, rest sourced from reference TRBV30 and TRBJ1-1, is SQTIHQWPATLVQPVGSPLSLECTVEGTSNPNLYWYRQAAGRGLQLLFYSVGIGQISSEVPQNLSASRPQDRQFILSSKKLLLSDSGFYLCAWSRQLNTEAFFGQGTRLTVV.

The V call is TRBV27, the J call TRBJ2-1; TCRdb proposes TRBD2, but this gene call is untestable without DNA. Germline CDR1 MNHEY, CDR2 SMNVEV (reference sequence). CDR3 length: 15 amino acids. Here the CDR3 reads CASSRNLAGINEQFF.

The chain carries TRBV20-1 and TRBJ2-1; TCRdb outputs TRBD2, but without DNA this stays unchecked. This CDR3 has 18 amino acids. CDR1 DFQATT and CDR2 SNEGSKA come from the germline V gene (reference sequence). The CDR3 spells CSARSMALGLAPWGEQFF.

The chain carries TRBV5-1 and TRBJ2-1; TCRdb outputs TRBD1, but without DNA this stays unchecked. There are 16 residues in the CDR3. The germline CDR1 and CDR2 sequences are SGHRS and YFSETQ. CDR3 protein: CASSAARGGGYNEQFF. The variable domain in full, with the rest retrieved from reference TRBV5-1 and TRBJ2-1, is KAGVTQTPRYLIKTRGQQVTLSCSPISGHRSVSWYQQTPGQGLQFLFEYFSETQRNKGNFPGRFSGRQFSNSRSEMNVSTLELGDSALYLCASSAARGGGYNEQFFGPGTRLTVL.

The chain joins TRBV9 to TRBJ1-5. CDR1 SGDLS and CDR2 YYNGEE come from the germline V gene. The CDR3 loop spans 13 amino acids. The CDR3 loop is CASGQTGNQPQHF.

The V gene is TRBV3-1, the J gene TRBJ2-3; the D call from TCRdb, TRBD2, cannot be confirmed without DNA. The CDR3 contains 16 residues. Looked up from germline, CDR1 is LGHDT and CDR2 is YNNKEL (reference sequence). The CDR3 loop is CASSQRRGGIPDTQYF.

The V call is TRBV11-2, the J call TRBJ2-4; TCRdb returns TRBD2, unconfirmable since there is no DNA. Germline V gene lookup returns CDR1 SGHAT and CDR2 FQNNGV. The CDR3 is 18 residues long. The CDR3 sequence: CASSPRLAGNIAKNIQYF.